Following are 14 T cell receptor beta chains from one sample sequenced in a study of radiation and T cells in renal cell carcinoma. Indicated time point: blood 2 weeks post-SBRT. Indicated treatment: 15 Gy SBRT to primary tumor, nephrectomy 4 weeks later. TCRdb's copy holds only in-frame clones and misses some; the assay was immunoSEQ multiplex PCR. The repertoire holds approximately 79,000 clones, with roughly 82% as singletons. The sequencing here drew on blood, taken from a patient whose treatment included radiotherapy and nephrectomy. The source is a man aged 55-75 years with renal cell carcinoma.

This clone came up a few times. The chain couples TRBV27 to TRBJ1-5; maybe TRBD1 (5 bases). The CDR3 spans 15 residues. From germline, CDR1 is MNHEY and CDR2 SMNVEV (reference sequence). V lost 4 bases and J 3 bases, leaving 13 bases between the germline ends. This CDR3 reads CASSSSRAFNQPQHF. The CDR3 DNA follows: TGTGCCAGCAGTTCCAGCAGGGCCTTCAATCAGCCCCAGCATTTT.

V usage is TRBV28 and J usage is TRBJ1-5, with D possibly TRBD1 on 6 matching bases. Per the germline V gene, CDR1 is MDHEN and CDR2 is SYDVKM. V shed 3 bases and J shed 1 base, with 13 bases lying between them. The CDR3 length is 16 residues. CDR3 nucleotide sequence: TGTGCCAGCAGTTTGTCGAAGGGACAAAGCAATCAGCCCCAGCATTTT. It specifies CASSLSKGQSNQPQHF.

As DNA, the CDR3 is TGTGCCAGTAGTATAGGAGGGACTAACGAGCAGTACTTC. Translating it yields CASSIGGTNEQYF. The chain joins TRBV19 to TRBJ2-5, with 7 bases matching TRBD2. The J call may be in error: the DNA end matches TRBJ2-7 better. Germline assignment: CDR1 LNHDA and CDR2 SQIVND (reference sequence). The CDR3 length is 13 residues.

The V and J genes are TRBV27 and TRBJ2-1, with D maybe TRBD2 (6 bases). Germline CDR1 reads MNHEY; CDR2 reads SMNVEV (reference sequence). V was trimmed by 5 bases and J by 3 bases, leaving 14 bases between them. This CDR3 contains 15 residues. The CDR3, as DNA: TGTGCCAGCAGTCCCCTGGGGAGGATCTACAATGAGCAGTTCTTC. It encodes CASSPLGRIYNEQFF.

This rearrangement joins TRBV19 to TRBJ2-1, with D possibly matching TRBD2 (6 bases). The CDR3 length is 13 residues. Trimming stripped 2 bases from V and 7 bases from J, with 9 bases between. The germline gives CDR1 LNHDA, CDR2 SQIVND (reference sequence). The CDR3 DNA sequence: TGTGCCAGTAGTATAAGTGGGACTAATGAGCAGTTCTTC. This encodes CASSISGTNEQFF.

This chain joins TRBV27 and TRBJ2-5; D remains unclear. The CDR3 totals 15 residues. Germline-derived CDR1 and CDR2 are MNHEY and SMNVEV (reference sequence). V gave up 1 base and J gave up 4 bases, with 13 bases separating them. The chain's CDR3 is CASSLLKAGPETQYF. The CDR3 DNA sequence: TGTGCCAGCAGTTTATTAAAGGCAGGTCCAGAGACCCAGTACTTC.

This clone has a handful of counts. The chain is built from TRBV9 and TRBJ2-1; 10 positions match TRBD2. There are 15 residues in the CDR3. Germline CDR1 reads SGDLS; CDR2 reads YYNGEE. The V and J ends lost 0 bases and 10 bases, in that order; junction bases with no gene match: 7. Here the CDR3 DNA reads TGTGCCAGCAGCGTAGAAACTAGCGGGGCAGGGGAGCAGTTCTTC. It translates to CASSVETSGAGEQFF.

This clone was counted once. The chain has TRBV18 and TRBJ1-1; a possible D gene is TRBD1 (5 bases). Trimming shortened V by 0 bases and J by 5 bases, and 13 bases separated the two germline ends. Germline V gene lookup returns CDR1 KGHSH and CDR2 LQKENI. There are 15 residues in the CDR3. DNA of the CDR3: TGTGCCAGCTCACCACCAATTGGGGGTCAGACTGAAGCTTTCTTT. Translating it yields CASSPPIGGQTEAFF.

This clone is a singleton in its sample. The rearrangement links TRBV6-1 to TRBJ2-2; the D gene is possibly TRBD2 (5 bases). The CDR3 loop spans 14 amino acids. Germline V gene data show CDR1 as MNHNS and CDR2 as SASEGT. V dropped 7 bases and J dropped 1 base, with 10 bases sitting between them. CDR3 sequence: CASTGGLNTGELFF. In DNA form, the CDR3 reads TGTGCCAGCACGGGCGGGTTGAACACCGGGGAGCTGTTTTTT.

This chain joins TRBV5-4 and TRBJ2-5; D remains unclear. Germline CDR1 and CDR2: SGHNT and YYREEE (reference sequence). V was clipped by 4 bases and J by 2 bases, with 18 bases between them. The CDR3 is made up of 16 amino acids. In DNA form, the CDR3 reads TGTGCCAGCAGCCCGTCCGGTGGCCTAGGTCAAGAGACCCAGTACTTC. As protein: CASSPSGGLGQETQYF.

This chain joins TRBV29-1 and TRBJ1-2, with no clear D. Germline loops: CDR1 SQVTM, CDR2 ANQGSEA. This CDR3 spans 11 amino acids. V lost 3 bases and J 4 bases, leaving 6 bases between the germline ends. Written as DNA, the CDR3 is TGCAGCGTTGATGCCGGCTATGGCTACACCTTC. Translating it yields CSVDAGYGYTF.

The chain is built from TRBV11-2 and TRBJ2-2; D may correspond to TRBD1 or TRBD2 (5 bases each). The CDR3 spans 15 residues. The ends were cut back, 7 bases at V and 3 bases at J, with 15 bases in the middle. Germline loops: CDR1 SGHAT, CDR2 FQNNGV. CDR3 protein: CASTDLGGDTGELFF. CDR3 bases: TGTGCCAGCACCGACCTTGGGGGAGACACCGGGGAGCTGTTTTTT.

The chain combines TRBV5-8 with TRBJ2-1; D is perhaps TRBD1 or TRBD2 (6 bases each). The CDR3 has 13 amino acids. The germline V gene has CDR1 SGHTS and CDR2 YDEGEE. V was clipped by 2 bases and J by 10 bases, with 13 bases between them. The CDR3 DNA sequence: TGTGCCAGCAGCTTTGGGGGGCGCTTAGAGCAGTTCTTC. The encoded protein is CASSFGGRLEQFF.

V is TRBV10-2 and J is TRBJ2-1; perhaps TRBD1 as D (6 bases). V dropped 4 bases and J dropped 1 base, with 14 bases sitting between them. The germline CDR1 and CDR2 sequences are WSHSY and SAAADI. The CDR3 consists of 16 residues. This CDR3 is CASSGGTTGSYNEQFF. CDR3 nucleotides: TGCGCCAGCAGTGGAGGGACCACAGGGTCCTACAATGAGCAGTTCTTC.